These T cell receptor beta chains were read from a single sample in a study of OX40 agonist ivuxolimab in advanced cancers. TCRdb keeps only in-frame clones here, not all; method: immunoSEQ multiplex PCR. The table includes around 76,000 clones, 86% detected once. The sample in question was CD4+ or CD8+ T cells sorted from blood, obtained in a trial of the OX40 agonist ivuxolimab. Receptor source: an adult with an advanced solid tumor such as melanoma, head and neck, liver or kidney cancer. Each CDR3 is given with its conserved first and last residue. D genes are given only for firm matches. Rows may omit the clone size; those that give it use once, few, many or a size class.

j_gene	abundance	v_gene	d_gene	CDR3aa	CDR3nt
TRBJ1-2	NA	TRBV28	TRBD1	CASSWTGGNYGYTF	TGTGCCAGCAGTTGGACAGGGGGCAACTATGGCTACACCTTC
TRBJ2-7	NA	TRBV5-4	TRBD1	CASRGQGTTEQYF	TGTGCCAGCAGGGGACAGGGGACTACGGAGCAGTACTTC
TRBJ2-7	NA	TRBV29-1	NA	CSVGGPEIYEQYF	TGCAGCGTTGGGGGCCCGGAAATCTACGAGCAGTACTTC
TRBJ1-3	few	TRBV6-1	NA	CASSETGYRGNTIYF	TGTGCCAGCAGTGAAACCGGGTATAGAGGAAACACCATATATTTT
TRBJ1-2	once	TRBV5-6	NA	CASSGDVGYTF	TGTGCCAGCAGCGGCGACGTTGGCTACACCTTC
TRBJ2-2	NA	TRBV5-1	NA	CASSLLQGTGELFF	TGCGCCAGCAGCTTACTGCAGGGGACCGGGGAGCTGTTTTTT
TRBJ2-7	NA	TRBV27	NA	CASSLRPTGILNSYEQYF	TGTGCCAGCAGTTTACGTCCGACAGGCATTTTAAACTCCTACGAGCAGTACTTC
TRBJ1-2	NA	TRBV19	NA	CASRKRQEQGYTF	TGTGCCAGCCGAAAAAGACAGGAGCAAGGCTACACCTTC
TRBJ2-2	few	TRBV5-1	NA	CASRVAGTPGTGELFF	TGCGCCAGCAGGGTTGCCGGGACTCCGGGGACCGGGGAGCTGTTTTTT
TRBJ1-2	NA	TRBV30	NA	CAWSVEGGYTF	TGTGCCTGGAGTGTCGAAGGAGGCTACACCTTC
TRBJ1-5	NA	TRBV7-9	NA	CASSLDPDQPQHF	TGTGCCAGCAGCTTAGACCCGGATCAGCCCCAGCATTTT
TRBJ2-5	NA	TRBV20-1	NA	CSAILRETQYF	TGCAGTGCTATCCTCCGGGAGACCCAGTACTTC
TRBJ2-1	NA	TRBV14	NA	CASSQEDGNEQFF	TGTGCCAGCAGCCAAGAGGATGGAAATGAGCAGTTCTTC
TRBJ1-1	NA	TRBV29-1	NA	CSVERGGAQTEAFF	TGCAGCGTTGAGCGGGGGGGGGCGCAAACTGAAGCTTTCTTT
TRBJ1-2	NA	TRBV19	NA	CASTPPDSLGDYGYTF	TGTGCCAGTACCCCCCCCGACTCGCTGGGGGACTATGGCTACACCTTC
TRBJ2-5	NA	TRBV19	NA	CASSGTGEEETQYF	TGTGCCAGTAGTGGAACGGGGGAGGAGGAGACCCAGTACTTC
TRBJ2-3	once	TRBV5-1	NA	CASSLGGQGGTDTQYF	TGCGCCAGCAGCTTAGGGGGGCAGGGTGGCACAGATACGCAGTATTTT
TRBJ1-2	NA	TRBV5-4	NA	CASSNDRNYGYTF	TGTGCCAGCAGCAATGACAGGAACTATGGCTACACCTTC
TRBJ2-7	NA	TRBV5-1	NA	CASSLGTRYEQYF	TGCGCCAGCAGCTTGGGCACCCGATACGAGCAGTACTTC
TRBJ1-6	few	TRBV7-3	TRBD1	CASSLQGDSPLHF	TGTGCCAGCAGCTTACAGGGGGATTCACCCCTCCACTTT